The 12 T cell receptor beta chains presented below share a single source sample, sequenced in a study of radiation and T cells in renal cell carcinoma. Only in-frame clones appear in the TCRdb table, and some are missing; sequencing was by immunoSEQ multiplex PCR. Of 150,000 or so clones in the sample, around nine tenths were seen once. Sample time point: baseline pretreatment blood. This sample's treatment: 15 Gy SBRT to primary tumor, nephrectomy 4 weeks later. The source material was blood, sampled from a patient whose treatment included radiotherapy and nephrectomy. The origin of the receptors is a woman in her forties or fifties with renal cell carcinoma.

This chain links TRBV5-1 with TRBJ1-1; weak D call: TRBD1 (5 bases). Per germline, CDR1 SGHRS and CDR2 YFSETQ. V lost 0 bases and J lost 8, with 14 bases in between. CDR3 size: 14 residues. CDR3: CASSLVVSGTEAFF. The CDR3 DNA sequence: TGCGCCAGCAGCTTGGTCGTTAGCGGGACGGAAGCTTTCTTT. Filled out from reference TRBV5-1 and TRBJ1-1, the complete variable domain reads KAGVTQTPRYLIKTRGQQVTLSCSPISGHRSVSWYQQTPGQGLQFLFEYFSETQRNKGNFPGRFSGRQFSNSRSEMNVSTLELGDSALYLCASSLVVSGTEAFFGQGTRLTVV.

The rearrangement uses TRBV2 and TRBJ1-1, with D possibly being TRBD1 (6 bases). The CDR3 covers 12 residues. Trimming removed 6 bases at V and 11 bases at J, with 16 bases between. Per germline, CDR1 SNHLY and CDR2 FYNNEI. The CDR3 is CASRASGAGAFF. In nucleotides, the CDR3 is TGTGCCAGCAGAGCCTCGGGGGCGGGGGCTTTCTTT. Complete variable domain (other parts from reference TRBV2 and TRBJ1-1): EPEVTQTPSHQVTQMGQEVILRCVPISNHLYFYWYRQILGQKVEFLVSFYNNEISEKSEIFDDQFSVERPDGSNFTLKIRSTKLEDSAMYFCASRASGAGAFFGQGTRLTVV.

The genes are TRBV7-2 and TRBJ1-2; D not resolved. Germline V gene sequence: CDR1 SGHTA, CDR2 FQGNSA. V lost 2 bases and J 4 bases, leaving 8 bases between the germline ends. CDR3 length: 13 residues. CDR3 coding DNA: TGTGCCAGCAGCTTAAGTCAAGTCTATGGCTACACCTTC. Translation gives CASSLSQVYGYTF.

The chain is built from TRBV18 and TRBJ1-1; D unclear. The CDR3 is made up of 18 amino acids. Germline CDR1 and CDR2: KGHSH and LQKENI. The V end was cut by 0 bases, the J end by 0 bases, with 17 bases between. The CDR3 nucleotides are TGTGCCAGCTCACCACCTGGGATACAGAAGGGCTTGAACACTGAAGCTTTCTTT. Translating it yields CASSPPGIQKGLNTEAFF.

This rearrangement joins TRBV19 to TRBJ1-4, with 11 nucleotides matching TRBD1. Germline lookup yields CDR1 LNHDA and CDR2 SQIVND (reference sequence). There are 14 residues in the CDR3. J lost 6 bases, V lost 6 bases, and 3 bases had no gene match. CDR3 sequence: CASRGDRGYEKLFF. CDR3 nucleotides: TGTGCCAGTAGAGGGGACAGGGGGTATGAAAAACTGTTTTTT.

Only a few counts were recorded for this clone. The chain links TRBV19 to TRBJ2-3, with D possibly being TRBD1 (6 bases). The CDR3 length is 15 residues. Trimming shortened V by 3 bases and J by 0 bases, and 10 bases separated the two germline ends. From germline, CDR1 is LNHDA and CDR2 SQIVND (reference sequence). The CDR3: CASSMDRSSTDTQYF. CDR3 bases: TGTGCCAGTAGTATGGACAGATCTAGCACAGATACGCAGTATTTT.

The V gene is TRBV7-2, the J gene TRBJ2-3; D ambiguous. With 5 bases removed from V and 4 bases from J, the gap between germline ends came to 16 bases. Germline CDR1 reads SGHTA; CDR2 reads FQGNSA. This CDR3 spans 15 amino acids. The CDR3 loop is CASSLPKGSADTQYF. The CDR3 DNA reads as TGTGCCAGCAGCCTCCCCAAGGGTTCGGCAGATACGCAGTATTTT.

CDR3 sequence reads: CASSLAGRVNNSPLHF. As DNA, the CDR3 is TGTGCCAGCAGCTTAGCTGGGAGGGTTAATAATTCACCCCTCCACTTT. The chain couples TRBV7-2 to TRBJ1-6; no firm D call. The V end was cut by 0 bases, the J end by 5 bases, with 11 bases between. CDR3 size: 16 residues. Germline CDR1 and CDR2: SGHTA and FQGNSA.

V is TRBV19 and J is TRBJ2-1; 7 bases align to TRBD1. Germline V gives CDR1 LNHDA, CDR2 SQIVND (reference sequence). The CDR3 has 13 residues. Trimming cost V 3 bases and J 7 bases; bases outside gene matches: 3. The CDR3 is CASSILQGNEQFF. The CDR3 nucleotides read TGTGCCAGTAGTATCTTACAGGGGAATGAGCAGTTCTTC.

This chain joins TRBV5-1 and TRBJ1-4, with a possible D match to TRBD1 (6 bases). Germline V gene data show CDR1 as SGHRS and CDR2 as YFSETQ. Trimming shortened V by 4 bases and J by 7 bases, and 20 bases separated the two germline ends. The CDR3 totals 16 residues. The CDR3: CASSPGRGARSEKLFF. As DNA, the CDR3 is TGCGCCAGCAGCCCGGGCCGGGGGGCCAGGAGTGAAAAACTGTTTTTT.

The V gene is TRBV2, the J gene TRBJ2-7; the D gene is possibly TRBD2 (5 bases). The CDR3 has 18 amino acids. V lost 7 bases, J lost 1 base, and 26 bases lay in between. Germline V lookup: CDR1 SNHLY, CDR2 FYNNEI. The CDR3 spells CASKATPADYYLSYEQYF. CDR3 coding DNA: TGTGCCAGCAAAGCCACCCCGGCCGACTATTACCTTTCCTACGAGCAGTACTTC.

This chain links TRBV7-8 with TRBJ2-5, with 10 bases identical to TRBD1. Unmatched junction bases numbered 5, after V lost 3 bases and J lost 4 bases. Germline V gene sequence: CDR1 SGHVS, CDR2 FQNEAQ. CDR3 length equals 15 residues. The CDR3 is CASSLTGGRGETQYF. CDR3 DNA sequence: TGTGCCAGCAGCTTGACAGGGGGCAGGGGAGAGACCCAGTACTTC. Full variable domain (outside the CDR3, taken from reference TRBV7-8 and TRBJ2-5): GAGVSQSPRYKVAKRGQDVALRCDPISGHVSLFWYQQALGQGPEFLTYFQNEAQLDKSGLPSDRFFAERPEGSVSTLKIQRTQQEDSAVYLCASSLTGGRGETQYFGPGTRLLVL.